This T cell receptor (beta chain) was sequenced during a study of cytomegalovirus exposure and HLA in healthy donors. The study, taken as a whole, reports: A later analysis linked a missense DCLRE1C variant to TCR beta V- and J-gene trimming.

Worth noting for this clone: Its antigen is not known.

With 60 Vbeta and 13 Jbeta primers, the PCR was carried out. Sequencing was performed with immunoSEQ multiplex PCR; in TCRdb, only in-frame clones are kept and a portion is missing. In the table there are 150,000 to 200,000 clones, 65% to 85% of which are singletons. CDR1 LGHNA and CDR2 YNFKEQ come from the germline V gene. V was clipped by 0 bases and J by 3 bases; unmatched bases: 4. The CDR3 covers 16 residues. Sequencing was done on a sample of PBMCs. V and J are TRBV4-2 and TRBJ2-1; TRBD2 matches at 8 bases. The source of this sequence is a woman between 25 and 40 years old in good health and CMV-seropositive. CDR3 protein: CASSQDWTSSYNEQFF. CDR3 DNA sequence: TGTGCCAGCAGCCAAGATTGGACTAGCAGCTACAATGAGCAGTTCTTC.